This entry is about one TCR beta chain. The sample originates from a study of control samples from healthy donors and cancer patients. Data came from immunoSEQ multiplex PCR; TCRdb stores just in-frame clones and leaves some out. The repertoire holds about 140,000 clones, under 95% seen once, with less than 8.5% in the top ten. Trimming removed 1 base from V and 8 bases from J; junction bases left unmatched: 8. The CDR3 loop spans 16 amino acids. CDR1 and CDR2 (germline): LNHDA, SQIVND (reference sequence). The sample was blood. The chain uses TRBV19 and TRBJ1-6; TRBD1 aligns across 7 bases. The clonotype originates from a man younger than 35 in good health. CDR3 in DNA: TGTGCCAGTAGTATAGGGGACAGAACCCTCTATTCACCCCTCCACTTT. Encoded protein: CASSIGDRTLYSPLHF.